This note documents a single T cell receptor (beta chain) sequence. Its antigen target is currently unknown. Nothing much larger sits one base from this clone, and base qualities are not available. This sample was taken from a study of blood T cell repertoires in COVID-19 (dated by TCRdb to the early 2020s). About the investigation overall: Collaborator samples came from the United States, Italy and Spain and covered acute and convalescent phases of COVID-19. The material from the prospective study consisted of cDNA or gDNA derived from T cells, B-cell-depleted T cells, or PBMCs. The dataset comprised deeply sampled blood TCRbeta repertoires from subjects exposed to, actively infected with, or recovered from COVID-19. The repertoires were released in a freely available public database meant as a resource for research on the immune response to SARS-CoV-2. Samples were obtained from the ongoing ImmuneRACE study (first 160 participants) and from 1,254 subjects provided by 6 global collaborators. A de-identified subject ID, COVID-19 status, age in years and sex were almost always included in the sample metadata. Where HLA class I and class II types were available, the types were taken from metadata supplied by the sample provider, not from assay-based typing.

The collaborating institutions used their own protocols to collect whole blood in K2EDTA tubes. For TCRbeta analysis, collaborators shipped samples as frozen whole blood, isolated PBMCs, or DNA extracted from either of those sample types. Results the study describes overall, beyond this receptor: The quantity of clinical and demographic metadata differed by source and by participant and was supplied without curation.

The immunoSEQ Assay, a bias-controlled multiplex PCR, was used to amplify TCRbeta CDR3 regions from genomic DNA. The published analysis was carried out like this. Nucleated cell counts per sample were estimated from amplification of reference gene primers within the assay. To quantify the absolute abundance of each unique TCRbeta CDR3 rearrangement, sequence reads were collapsed and filtered. For each sample, productive Simpson clonality was calculated by taking the square root of Simpson's diversity index across productive rearrangements. As stored in TCRdb, this immuneACCESS dataset retains in-frame rearrangements with V and J assigned. A fraction of the clones does not appear; measured against another copy, unresolved V genes explain less than half of the discrepancy, and the remainder lacks a known reason. V and J calls and clone size are as listed in that table; D and trimming were resolved from the DNA. Counted in this sample were over 150,000 clones; just over 85% of them appeared once. The ten largest clonotypes hold more than 7.5% of the sample.

Material for sequencing was peripheral blood. The sequence came from a middle-aged man with active or convalescent COVID-19.

The CDR3 protein sequence reads: CATSRLQVGGTEAFF. The bases are TGTGCCACCAGCAGACTCCAGGTGGGGGGCACTGAAGCTTTCTTT. The chain was built from TRBV15 and TRBJ1-1; the D region possibly corresponds to TRBD1 (5 bases align). Via the germline V gene (reference sequence), CDR1 is LNHNV and CDR2 YYDKDF. The junction shows trimming of 2 bases on V and 4 bases on J, plus 14 bases between the germline ends. The CDR3 holds 15 amino acids from the cysteine to the phenylalanine. The DNA shown is the 45-base CDR3, in frame from base 1. Reference TRBV15 and TRBJ1-1 genes cover what lies past the CDR3, so the full variable domain is DAMVIQNPRYQVTQFGKPVTLSCSQTLNHNVMYWYQQKSSQAPKLLFHYYDKDFNNEADTPDNFQSRRPNTSFCFLDIRSPGLGDTAMYLCATSRLQVGGTEAFFGQGTRLTVV.